This TCR beta chain was documented in a study of neoadjuvant anti-PD-1 for oral cavity cancer. This clone was recorded once. The CDR3 totals 15 residues. The germline V gene has CDR1 ENHRY and CDR2 SYGVKD. J gave up 3 bases and V 4 bases, and 7 bases lay outside the gene matches. Sequencing used immunoSEQ multiplex PCR; TCRdb keeps in-frame clones, though not all of them. This sample has 30,000 to 35,000 clones; about 87% occur once, and the top ten carry 3.5%. Patients were newly diagnosed with stage II-IVA oral cavity squamous cell carcinoma without prior systemic or radiation treatment. Sequencing was performed on PBMCs, taken before nivolumab (anti-PD-1) treatment. J is TRBJ2-7 and V is TRBV10-3; 9 bases fit TRBD1. The receptor's source is a person aged 35-79 years with oral cavity squamous cell carcinoma. In nucleotides, the CDR3 is TGTGCCATCAGTGTACAGGGGGCGGCACTCTACGAGCAGTACTTC. Translated: CAISVQGAALYEQYF.